This T cell receptor (beta chain) came from a study of vaccination and CD4 T cells after COVID-19. As for the study in general: The peptides that stimulated the cells were overlapping spike peptides from SARS-CoV-2, HCoV-NL63, HCoV-OC43 and HCoV-229E.

Points from the study as a whole: The median number of SARS-CoV-2-reactive clonotypes increased from about 20 to 38, a change that did not reach significance.

The V gene's germline CDR1 is DFQATT and CDR2 SNEGSKA (reference sequence). CDR3 size: 14 residues. Indicated treatment: roughly 11-day PBMC culture with coronavirus spike peptide pools or control peptides (ViraFEST assay). This clonotype occurred once. Its antigen is currently unknown. Relative to the germline gene, one junction end is altered; a read error may explain this. Scientists ran DNA taken from cultured CD4+ T cells through the Oncomine TCR Beta short-read assay for sequencing. MiXCR, applied by TCRdb to the PCR reads, yields one record per CDR3 protein. The data hold around 18,000 distinct CDR3 sequences, with approximately 38% observed a single time.

The sample consisted of CD4+ T cells from blood, cultured in vitro. The clonotype comes from a human donor who had recovered from COVID-19. The chain couples TRBV20-1 to TRBJ2-5, with 8 bases lining up with TRBD1. Written as DNA, the CDR3 is TGCAGTGCTAGAGATTTGACAGGGGAAGAGGCCCAGTACTTC. Translation gives CSARDLTGEEAQYF.